The present entry profiles one TCR beta chain with its context. The sample originates from a study of technical replicates of blood from a handful of donors. The germline gives CDR1 SEHNR, CDR2 FQNEAQ (reference sequence). The CDR3 runs to 18 residues. Trimming removed 2 bases from V and 0 bases from J, with 17 bases in between. Profiling relied on immunoSEQ multiplex PCR, and the TCRdb table lists in-frame clones only, not all of them. The data contain around 90,000 clones, just under 95% of them singletons. This clonotype was obtained from a human donor in good health. This chain uses TRBV7-9 with TRBJ2-4; maybe TRBD2 (6 bases). The sequenced sample consisted of T cells isolated from PBMCs. Written as DNA, the CDR3 is TGTGCCAGCAGCTTAACCGGGAGCCCCATTTTAGCCAAAAACATTCAGTACTTC. It encodes CASSLTGSPILAKNIQYF.